This entry is about one T cell receptor (beta chain). This sample is drawn from a study of PD-L1 blockade in urothelial cancer. Clones were sequenced by immunoSEQ multiplex PCR, and TCRdb holds only the in-frame ones, with some missing. The data contain some 51,000 clones, 88% of them seen just once; the ten biggest clones take up 2% to 3%. Noted time point: peripheral blood 6 weeks after treatment start. This receptor was obtained from a man between 60 and 75 years old with urothelial cancer. Material: PBMCs, obtained around atezolizumab (anti-PD-L1) treatment.

The CDR3 spells CASSPSREEQYF. CDR3 in DNA: TGTGCCAGCTCACCCTCCCGTGAGGAGCAGTACTTC. This chain uses TRBV18 with TRBJ2-7, with D uncertain. V lost 3 bases, J lost 7 bases, and 10 bases lay in between. CDR1 and CDR2 from the germline V gene are KGHSH and LQKENI. CDR3 length equals 12 residues.